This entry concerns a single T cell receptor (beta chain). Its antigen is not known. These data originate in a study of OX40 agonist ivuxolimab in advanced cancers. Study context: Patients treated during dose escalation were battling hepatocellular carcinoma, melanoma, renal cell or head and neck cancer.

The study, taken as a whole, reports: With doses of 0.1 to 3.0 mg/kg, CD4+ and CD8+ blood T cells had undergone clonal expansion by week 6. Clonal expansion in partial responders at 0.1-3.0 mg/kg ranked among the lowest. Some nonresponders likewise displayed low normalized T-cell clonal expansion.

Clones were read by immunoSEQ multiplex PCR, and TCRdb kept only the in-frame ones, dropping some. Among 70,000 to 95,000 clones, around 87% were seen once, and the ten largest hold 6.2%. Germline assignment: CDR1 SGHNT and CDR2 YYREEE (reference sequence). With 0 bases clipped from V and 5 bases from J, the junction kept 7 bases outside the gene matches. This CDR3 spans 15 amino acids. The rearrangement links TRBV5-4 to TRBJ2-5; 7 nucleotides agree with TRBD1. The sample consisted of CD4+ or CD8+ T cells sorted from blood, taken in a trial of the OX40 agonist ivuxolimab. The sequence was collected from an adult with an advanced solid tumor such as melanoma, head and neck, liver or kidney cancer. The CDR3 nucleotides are TGTGCCAGCAGCTTGGGGCCAGGACAGGCGGAGACCCAGTACTTC. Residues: CASSLGPGQAETQYF.